The sequence of this T cell receptor beta chain was determined in a study of patients and donors after allogeneic stem cell transplantation. TCRdb ran MiXCR on the RT-PCR reads and lists one entry per CDR3 protein. Found here are about a million distinct CDR3 sequences, about a sixth of them singletons; the top ten hold approximately 5.9%. The V gene lost 2 bases and the J gene lost 2 bases, with 15 bases spanning the gap. Germline V gene lookup returns CDR1 DFQATT and CDR2 SNEGSKA (reference sequence). CDR3 length: 15 residues. This clonotype has more than one count but fewer than ten. The clonotype comes from a human donor who was either an allogeneic HSCT recipient or a stem cell or donor lymphocyte infusion donor (not recorded which). It is not recorded whose cells these are; they may come from a transplant donor. Sequencing was carried out using blood, either unsorted or a sorted T cell fraction (not recorded which). This chain uses TRBV20-1 with TRBJ2-5; no clear D gene. CDR3 in DNA: TGCAGTGCTAGATTAAGGCGCACAGTGCAAGAGACCCAGTACTTC. Protein product: CSARLRRTVQETQYF.